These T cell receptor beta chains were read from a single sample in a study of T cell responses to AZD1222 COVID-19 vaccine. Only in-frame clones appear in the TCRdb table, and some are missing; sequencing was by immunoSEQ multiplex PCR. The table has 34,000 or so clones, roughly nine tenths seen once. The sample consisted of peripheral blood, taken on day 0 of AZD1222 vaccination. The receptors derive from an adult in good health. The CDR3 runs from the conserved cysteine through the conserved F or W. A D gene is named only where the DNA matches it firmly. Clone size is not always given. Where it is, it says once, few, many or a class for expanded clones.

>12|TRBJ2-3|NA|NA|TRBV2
TGTGCCAGCACCAGAGAGGGGTATACGCAGTATTTT
CASTREGYTQYF
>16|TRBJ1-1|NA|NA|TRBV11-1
TGTGCCAGCAGCCCACACCGGGGACTCAGGAACACTGAAGCTTTCTTT
CASSPHRGLRNTEAFF
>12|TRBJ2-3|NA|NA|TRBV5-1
TGCGCCAGCAGACAAGGCGAAGAATCGCAGTATTTT
CASRQGEESQYF
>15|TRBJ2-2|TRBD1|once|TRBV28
TGTGCCAGCAGTATCAGGACAGGGAACACCGGGGAGCTGTTTTTT
CASSIRTGNTGELFF
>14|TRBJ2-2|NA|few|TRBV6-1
TGTGCCAGCAGTGAACCTCTGGATGTCGGGGAGCTGTTTTTT
CASSEPLDVGELFF
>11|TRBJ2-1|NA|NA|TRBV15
TGTGCCACCAGAGAGGCGGGTGAGCAGTTCTTC
CATREAGEQFF
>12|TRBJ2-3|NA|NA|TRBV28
TGTGCCAGCAGTTTCTACCCAGATACGCAGTATTTT
CASSFYPDTQYF
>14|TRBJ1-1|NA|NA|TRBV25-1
TGTGCCAGCAGTGAGCGAAACATGAACACTGAAGCTTTCTTT
CASSERNMNTEAFF
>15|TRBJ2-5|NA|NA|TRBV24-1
TGTGCCACCAGTTCGCATTCCCGGGGTCAGGAGACCCAGTACTTC
CATSSHSRGQETQYF
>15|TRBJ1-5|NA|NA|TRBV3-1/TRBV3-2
TGTGCCAGCAGCCAAGATCCCAGGGTTGGTCAGCCCCAGCATTTT
CASSQDPRVGQPQHF
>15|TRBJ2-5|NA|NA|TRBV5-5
TGTGCCAGCAGCTTGGAAACGCGGAAAGGAGAGACCCAGTACTTC
CASSLETRKGETQYF
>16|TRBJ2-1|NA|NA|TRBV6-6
TGTGCCAGCAGTTACAGGGCCCCCGAGGCCTACAATGAGCAGTTCTTC
CASSYRAPEAYNEQFF